These 19 T cell receptor beta chains were sequenced from one sample in a study of blood T cell repertoires in COVID-19. The repertoire was sequenced with immunoSEQ multiplex PCR; TCRdb's copy has only in-frame clones and lacks some. The profile covers 25,000 to 30,000 clones, with roughly 90% appearing a single time and approximately 5.9% taken by the ten largest. The sample comprised peripheral blood. The receptors were sampled from a human donor in a cohort sampled during active COVID-19.

This chain uses TRBV7-2 with TRBJ2-7; TRBD2 agrees at 8 bases. After removal of 4 bases from V and 5 bases from J, the junction contained 10 bases not matched to a gene. This CDR3 contains 15 residues. Germline assignment: CDR1 SGHTA and CDR2 FQGNSA. The CDR3 loop is CASSSTSGLVNEQYF. The DNA of the CDR3 is TGTGCCAGCAGCTCAACCTCGGGACTAGTAAACGAGCAGTACTTC.

This clone was found a few times. The CDR3 coding sequence is TGCAGCGTTGCCGTCGGACAAGGGCGGAATTCACCCCTCCACTTT. Residues: CSVAVGQGRNSPLHF. The rearrangement uses TRBV29-1 and TRBJ1-6; tentative D call: TRBD1 (5 bases). With 4 bases removed from V and 7 bases from J, the gap between germline ends came to 17 bases. CDR1 SQVTM and CDR2 ANQGSEA come from the germline V gene. The length of the CDR3 is 15 residues.

The chain couples TRBV2 to TRBJ2-7; no reliable D call. This CDR3 contains 14 residues. Per the germline V gene, CDR1 is SNHLY and CDR2 is FYNNEI. Deletions cut 6 bases from V and 5 bases from J, with 17 bases between. CDR3 region: CASSPGAYLNEQYF. The DNA for the CDR3 is TGTGCCAGCAGCCCCGGAGCTTACTTAAACGAGCAGTACTTC.

This sequence joins TRBV3-1 (or the pseudogene TRBV3-2) and TRBJ2-1, with TRBD2 matching 13 bases. CDR3 length: 17 residues. Unmatched junction bases numbered 6, after V lost 3 bases and J lost 4 bases. Germline V gene lookup returns CDR1 LGHDT and CDR2 YNNKEL (reference sequence). The CDR3: CASSQGWTSGGYNEQFF. As DNA, the CDR3 is TGTGCCAGCAGCCAGGGTTGGACTAGCGGGGGATACAATGAGCAGTTCTTC.

This clone came up once. The chain recombines TRBV6-5 with TRBJ2-6; D possibly corresponds to TRBD2 (6 bases). With 4 bases removed from V and 2 bases from J, the gap between germline ends came to 6 bases. CDR3 length: 14 amino acids. CDR1 is MNHEY and CDR2 is SVGAGI in the germline V gene. The CDR3 reads CASSWGAGANVLTF. CDR3 nucleotide sequence: TGTGCCAGCAGTTGGGGGGCTGGGGCCAACGTCCTGACTTTC.

This clone was counted a single time. This rearrangement joins TRBV19 to TRBJ2-7; a weak D match, TRBD2 (5 bases). The CDR3 contains 16 residues. Trimming removed 1 base from V and 1 base from J, with 14 bases in between. Germline CDR1 LNHDA, CDR2 SQIVND (reference sequence). The CDR3 nucleotides are TGTGCCAGTAGTATAGCCGGCGGAGGTGTGTCCTACGAGCAGTACTTC. The encoded protein is CASSIAGGGVSYEQYF.

The chain combines TRBV3-1 (or the pseudogene TRBV3-2) with TRBJ1-5, with D possibly matching TRBD1 (6 bases). The CDR3 totals 15 residues. V gave up 1 base and J gave up 2 bases, with 9 bases separating them. CDR1 and CDR2 (germline): LGHDT, YNNKEL (reference sequence). CDR3 bases: TGTGCCAGCAGCCAAGCTCCAGGGGGCAATCAGCCCCAGCATTTT. Encoded protein: CASSQAPGGNQPQHF.

J is TRBJ2-1 and V is TRBV27; the D is unclear. CDR1 is MNHEY and CDR2 is SMNVEV in the germline V gene (reference sequence). The CDR3 is made up of 16 amino acids. Trimming shortened V by 6 bases and J by 0 bases, and 15 bases separated the two germline ends. The CDR3, as DNA: TGTGCCAGCAGCCCAACAGACGAACGCTCCTACAATGAGCAGTTCTTC. This codes for CASSPTDERSYNEQFF.

V and J are TRBV9 and TRBJ2-2; D might be TRBD1 (6 bases). With 5 bases removed from V and 0 bases from J, the gap between germline ends came to 11 bases. This CDR3 is 15 amino acids long. The germline gives CDR1 SGDLS, CDR2 YYNGEE. This CDR3 is CASSQDSPNTGELFF. The CDR3 DNA sequence: TGTGCCAGCAGTCAGGACAGCCCGAACACCGGGGAGCTGTTTTTT. The full variable domain, with the rest looked up from reference TRBV9 and TRBJ2-2, is DSGVTQTPKHLITATGQRVTLRCSPRSGDLSVYWYQQSLDQGLQFLIQYYNGEERAKGNILERFSAQQFPDLHSELNLSSLELGDSALYFCASSQDSPNTGELFFGEGSRLTVL.

V and J are TRBV2 and TRBJ2-7; 8 bases align to TRBD2. The CDR3 is 17 amino acids. Germline V gene lookup returns CDR1 SNHLY and CDR2 FYNNEI. J lost 3 bases, V lost 4 bases, and 14 bases had no gene match. The CDR3 DNA reads as TGTGCCAGCAGTGTGGGGGCGGGGGGCCGCCCCGTCTACGAGCAGTACTTC. This codes for CASSVGAGGRPVYEQYF.

The J gene is TRBJ2-2, the V gene TRBV30, with D perhaps matching TRBD2 (6 bases). Germline assignment: CDR1 GTSNPN and CDR2 SVGIG (reference sequence). V was shortened by 4 bases and J by 7 bases, with 19 bases between the two germline ends. The CDR3 runs to 15 residues. The chain's CDR3 is CAWTPGTPVGGELFF. CDR3 coding DNA: TGTGCCTGGACCCCCGGGACTCCTGTGGGCGGGGAGCTGTTTTTT.

This clone was seen a single time. The V call is TRBV2, the J call TRBJ2-2, with 7 nucleotides matching TRBD2. The CDR3 sequence is 16 residues long. With 6 bases clipped from V and 0 bases from J, the junction kept 7 bases outside the gene matches. Germline values: CDR1 SNHLY, CDR2 FYNNEI. CDR3 residues: CASSETGTTNTGELFF. The CDR3, as DNA: TGTGCCAGCAGCGAGACCGGGACTACGAACACCGGGGAGCTGTTTTTT.

The V and J genes are TRBV19 and TRBJ1-3; D is undetermined. Germline V lookup: CDR1 LNHDA, CDR2 SQIVND (reference sequence). Trimming stripped 1 base from V and 0 bases from J, with 10 bases between. CDR3 length: 16 residues. The CDR3 nucleotides are TGTGCCAGTAGTATAGGCGGCCTCAGCTCTGGAAACACCATATATTTT. The encoded protein is CASSIGGLSSGNTIYF.

The gene calls are TRBV14 and TRBJ2-5; TRBD2 aligns across 12 bases. Germline V lookup: CDR1 SGHDN, CDR2 FVKESK. V dropped 4 bases and J dropped 4; count of bases not matched to a gene: 7. This CDR3 comprises 16 residues. CDR3 DNA: TGTGCCAGCAGCCGACGACTAGCGGGGGCCGGAGAGACCCAGTACTTC. Translating gives CASSRRLAGAGETQYF.

The chain links TRBV6-5 to TRBJ2-7; TRBD1 agrees at 7 bases. The CDR3 sequence is 15 residues long. Germline V gene lookup returns CDR1 MNHEY and CDR2 SVGAGI. With 4 bases clipped from V and 0 bases from J, the junction kept 6 bases outside the gene matches. CDR3 loop: CASSSRGSFSYEQYF. In DNA form, the CDR3 reads TGTGCCAGCAGTTCCAGGGGGTCGTTCTCCTACGAGCAGTACTTC.

V and J are TRBV12-3 or TRBV12-4 and TRBJ1-1; a possible D gene is TRBD1 (5 bases). Deletions cut 7 bases from V and 5 bases from J, with 11 bases between. This CDR3 spans 12 amino acids. This CDR3 is CASTGRVTEAFF. As DNA, the CDR3 is TGTGCCAGCACCGGCAGGGTTACTGAAGCTTTCTTT.

The rearrangement uses TRBV2 and TRBJ1-6, with TRBD1 matching over 10 bases. The germline CDR1 and CDR2 sequences are SNHLY and FYNNEI. This CDR3 has 15 amino acids. V shed 3 bases, J shed 10 bases, and the junction held 6 bases outside the gene matches. The CDR3 reads CASSDGTGAQSPLHF. The CDR3 coding sequence is TGTGCCAGCAGTGACGGGACAGGGGCCCAGTCACCCCTCCACTTT.

The genes are TRBV24-1 and TRBJ2-3, with D possibly being TRBD1 (6 bases). Germline CDR1 reads KGHDR; CDR2 reads SFDVKD. V was clipped by 1 base and J by 6 bases, with 19 bases between them. This CDR3 is built from 17 residues. As DNA, the CDR3 is TGTGCCACCAGTGATTTATTACGGGGACAAGAAGCGGATACGCAGTATTTT. The encoded protein is CATSDLLRGQEADTQYF.

This chain uses TRBV19 with TRBJ1-3, with D possibly being TRBD1 (5 bases). CDR3 size: 14 residues. Germline lookup yields CDR1 LNHDA and CDR2 SQIVND (reference sequence). V was pared by 10 bases and J by 2 bases, with 15 bases between. The CDR3 bases are TGTGCCACCGTTTCCAGGGAAACTGGAAACACCATATATTTT. This translates into CATVSRETGNTIYF.